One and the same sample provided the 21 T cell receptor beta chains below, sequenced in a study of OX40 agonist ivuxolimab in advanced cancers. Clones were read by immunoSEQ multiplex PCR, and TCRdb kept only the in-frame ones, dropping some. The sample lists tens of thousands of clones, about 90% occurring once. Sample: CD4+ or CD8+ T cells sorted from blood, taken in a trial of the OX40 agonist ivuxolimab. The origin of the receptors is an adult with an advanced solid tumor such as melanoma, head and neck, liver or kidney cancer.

The CDR3 DNA is TGCGCCAGCGAGGTTCGAGCGGAGATTTACAATGAGCAGTTCTTC. This encodes CASEVRAEIYNEQFF. The rearrangement uses TRBV10-1 and TRBJ2-1, with D possibly being TRBD2 (5 bases). There are 15 residues in the CDR3. Germline loops: CDR1 WNHNN, CDR2 SYGVQD (reference sequence). The germline V and J ends were trimmed by 8 bases and 4 bases, with 18 bases remaining between them.

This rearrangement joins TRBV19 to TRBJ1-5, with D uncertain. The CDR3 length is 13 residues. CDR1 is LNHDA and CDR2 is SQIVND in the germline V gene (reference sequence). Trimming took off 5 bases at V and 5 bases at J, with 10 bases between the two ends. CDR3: CASSQNPYQPQHF. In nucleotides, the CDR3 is TGTGCCAGTAGTCAAAACCCTTATCAGCCCCAGCATTTT.

Written as DNA, the CDR3 is TGTGCCAGCAGTGAAGCGCTTGCCCTCCGGAAGCCCCAGCATTTT. As protein: CASSEALALRKPQHF. The chain carries TRBV6-1 and TRBJ1-5; D unclear. Trimming shortened V by 0 bases and J by 8 bases, and 14 bases separated the two germline ends. Germline lookup yields CDR1 MNHNS and CDR2 SASEGT. The CDR3 is 15 residues long.

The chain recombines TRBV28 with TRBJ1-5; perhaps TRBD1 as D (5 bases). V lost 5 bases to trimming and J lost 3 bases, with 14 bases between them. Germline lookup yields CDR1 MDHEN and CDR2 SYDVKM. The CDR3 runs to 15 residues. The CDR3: CASSPRWGYNQPQHF. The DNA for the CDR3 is TGTGCCAGCAGTCCCCGATGGGGCTACAATCAGCCCCAGCATTTT.

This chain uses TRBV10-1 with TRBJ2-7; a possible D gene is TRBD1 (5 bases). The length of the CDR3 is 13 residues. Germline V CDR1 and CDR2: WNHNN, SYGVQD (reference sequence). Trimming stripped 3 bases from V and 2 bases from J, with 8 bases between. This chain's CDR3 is CASSEGRAYEQYF. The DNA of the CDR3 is TGCGCCAGCAGTGAAGGCAGGGCCTACGAGCAGTACTTC.

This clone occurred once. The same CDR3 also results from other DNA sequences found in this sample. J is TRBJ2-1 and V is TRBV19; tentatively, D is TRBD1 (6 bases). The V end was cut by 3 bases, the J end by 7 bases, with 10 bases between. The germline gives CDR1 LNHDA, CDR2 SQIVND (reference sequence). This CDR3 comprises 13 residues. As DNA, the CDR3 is TGTGCCAGTAGTATCGGGACATCTAATGAGCAGTTCTTC. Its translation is CASSIGTSNEQFF.

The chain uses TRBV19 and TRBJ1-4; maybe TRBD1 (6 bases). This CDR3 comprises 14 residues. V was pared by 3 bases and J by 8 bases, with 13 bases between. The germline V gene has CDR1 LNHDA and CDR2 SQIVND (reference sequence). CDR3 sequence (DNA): TGTGCCAGTAGTATGGCAGGACAGATAGAAAAACTGTTTTTT. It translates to CASSMAGQIEKLFF.

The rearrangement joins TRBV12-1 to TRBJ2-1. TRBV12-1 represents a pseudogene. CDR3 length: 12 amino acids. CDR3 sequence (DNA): TGTGCCAGCAGCTTTGTGTACAATGAGCAGTTCTTC. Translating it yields CASSFVYNEQFF.

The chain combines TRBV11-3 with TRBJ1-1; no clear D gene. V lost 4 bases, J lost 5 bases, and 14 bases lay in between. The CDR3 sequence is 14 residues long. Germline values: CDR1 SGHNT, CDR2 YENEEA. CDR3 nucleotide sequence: TGTGCCAGCAGCTCCGGGATAGTTGGGACTGAAGCTTTCTTT. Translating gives CASSSGIVGTEAFF.

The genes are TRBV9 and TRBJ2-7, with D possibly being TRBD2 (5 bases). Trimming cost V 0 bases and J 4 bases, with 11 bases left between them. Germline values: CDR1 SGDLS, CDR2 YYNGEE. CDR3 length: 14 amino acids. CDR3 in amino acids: CASSVEEVGYEQYF. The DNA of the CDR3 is TGTGCCAGCAGCGTAGAGGAGGTTGGGTACGAGCAGTACTTC.

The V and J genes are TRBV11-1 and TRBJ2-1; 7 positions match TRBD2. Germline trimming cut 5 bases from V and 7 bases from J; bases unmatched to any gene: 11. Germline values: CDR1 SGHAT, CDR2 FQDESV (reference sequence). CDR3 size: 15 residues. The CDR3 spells CASSPGRLAVNEQFF. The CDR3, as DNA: TGTGCCAGCAGCCCCGGTCGGCTAGCGGTAAATGAGCAGTTCTTC.

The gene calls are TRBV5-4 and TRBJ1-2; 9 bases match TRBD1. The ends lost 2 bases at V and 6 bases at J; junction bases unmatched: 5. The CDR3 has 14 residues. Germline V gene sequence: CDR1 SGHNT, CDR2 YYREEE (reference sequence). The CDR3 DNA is TGTGCCAGCAGCTTCGGACAGGGGTTGCATGGCTACACCTTC. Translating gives CASSFGQGLHGYTF. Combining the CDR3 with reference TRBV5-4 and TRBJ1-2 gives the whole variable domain ETGVTQSPTHLIKTRGQQVTLRCSSQSGHNTVSWYQQALGQGPQFIFQYYREEENGRGNFPPRFSGLQFPNYSSELNVNALELDDSALYLCASSFGQGLHGYTFGSGTRLTVV.

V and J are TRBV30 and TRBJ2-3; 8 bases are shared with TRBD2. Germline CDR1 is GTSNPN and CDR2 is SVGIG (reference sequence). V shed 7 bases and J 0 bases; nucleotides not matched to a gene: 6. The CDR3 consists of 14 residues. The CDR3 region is CASREGRSTDTQYF. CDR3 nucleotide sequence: TGTGCCTCCCGGGAGGGCCGTAGCACAGATACGCAGTATTTT.

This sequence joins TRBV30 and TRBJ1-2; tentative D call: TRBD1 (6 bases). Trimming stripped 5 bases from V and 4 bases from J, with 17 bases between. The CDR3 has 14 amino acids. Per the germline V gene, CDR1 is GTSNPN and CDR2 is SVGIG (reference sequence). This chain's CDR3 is CAWSSVGGGYGYTF. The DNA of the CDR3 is TGTGCCTGGTCGTCGGTAGGGGGAGGCTATGGCTACACCTTC.

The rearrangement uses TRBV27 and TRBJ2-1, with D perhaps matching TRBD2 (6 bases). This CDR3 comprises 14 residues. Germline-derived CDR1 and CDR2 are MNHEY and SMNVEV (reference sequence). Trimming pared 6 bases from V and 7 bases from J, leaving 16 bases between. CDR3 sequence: CASSARLVVNEQFF. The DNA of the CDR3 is TGTGCCAGCAGCGCCCGACTAGTCGTGAATGAGCAGTTCTTC.

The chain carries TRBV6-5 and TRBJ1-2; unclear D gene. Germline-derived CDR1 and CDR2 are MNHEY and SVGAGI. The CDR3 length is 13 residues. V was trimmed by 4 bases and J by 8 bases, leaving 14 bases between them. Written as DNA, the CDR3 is TGTGCCAGCAGTTTGATTCCCGGACGCGGCTACACCTTC. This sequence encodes CASSLIPGRGYTF.

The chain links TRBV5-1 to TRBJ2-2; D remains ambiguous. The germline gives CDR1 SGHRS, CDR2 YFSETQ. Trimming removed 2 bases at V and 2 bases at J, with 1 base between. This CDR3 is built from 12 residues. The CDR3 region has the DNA TGCGCCAGCAGCTTCAACACCGGGGAGCTGTTTTTT. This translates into CASSFNTGELFF.

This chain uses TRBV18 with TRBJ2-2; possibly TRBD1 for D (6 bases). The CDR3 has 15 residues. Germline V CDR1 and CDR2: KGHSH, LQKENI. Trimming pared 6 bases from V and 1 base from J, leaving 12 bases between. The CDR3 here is CASSPGTQNTGELFF. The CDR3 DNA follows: TGTGCCAGCTCGCCCGGGACACAGAACACCGGGGAGCTGTTTTTT.

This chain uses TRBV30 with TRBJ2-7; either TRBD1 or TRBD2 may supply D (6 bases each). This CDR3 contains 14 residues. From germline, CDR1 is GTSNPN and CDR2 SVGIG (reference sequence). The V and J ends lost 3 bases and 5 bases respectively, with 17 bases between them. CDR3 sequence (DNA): TGTGCCTGGAGGGGGGCGGGAACGCCACACGAGCAGTACTTC. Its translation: CAWRGAGTPHEQYF. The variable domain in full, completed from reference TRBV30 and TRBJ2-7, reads SQTIHQWPATLVQPVGSPLSLECTVEGTSNPNLYWYRQAAGRGLQLLFYSVGIGQISSEVPQNLSASRPQDRQFILSSKKLLLSDSGFYLCAWRGAGTPHEQYFGPGTRLTVT.

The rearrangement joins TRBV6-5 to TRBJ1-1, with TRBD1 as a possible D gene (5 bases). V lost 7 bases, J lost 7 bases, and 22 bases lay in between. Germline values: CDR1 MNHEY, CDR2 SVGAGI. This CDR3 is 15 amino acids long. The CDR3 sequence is CASTSQVGGVGEAFF. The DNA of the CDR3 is TGTGCCAGCACTTCACAAGTGGGGGGAGTAGGTGAAGCTTTCTTT.

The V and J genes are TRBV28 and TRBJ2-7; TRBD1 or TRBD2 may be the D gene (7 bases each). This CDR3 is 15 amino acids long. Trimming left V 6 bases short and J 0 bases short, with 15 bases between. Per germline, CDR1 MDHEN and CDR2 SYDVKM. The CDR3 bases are TGTGCCAGCAGGGGGGGGACAGCAAGCTCCTACGAGCAGTACTTC. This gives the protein CASRGGTASSYEQYF.